Here is one TCR beta chain with its context. This specimen belongs to a study of blood T cell repertoires in COVID-19. Study details: Specimens from acute and convalescent COVID-19 originated in the United States, Italy and Spain. T cells, B-cell-depleted T cells, or PBMCs supplied cDNA or gDNA.

Original processing methods: Researchers report that nucleated cell counts were estimated from reference gene primer amplification. Some clones are missing from TCRdb's copy, which holds only in-frame ones; the method was immunoSEQ multiplex PCR. V and J calls and clone size are those listed in that table; D and trimming were worked out from the DNA. The sample consists of roughly 120,000 clones, approximately 84% of them appearing once. Material for sequencing was peripheral blood. The sequence came from a man between 65 and 79 years old with acute or convalescent COVID-19.

The CDR3 DNA reads as TGTGCCAGCAGCTTAGGGGAGGGTAGGTACGAGCAGTACTTC. Translated, it gives CASSLGEGRYEQYF. The chain carries TRBV7-8 and TRBJ2-7; 7 positions agree with TRBD2. The V segment lost 1 base and the J segment 4 bases; nucleotides outside the gene matches: 4. The CDR3 has 14 amino acids. Germline CDR1 and CDR2: SGHVS and FQNEAQ.